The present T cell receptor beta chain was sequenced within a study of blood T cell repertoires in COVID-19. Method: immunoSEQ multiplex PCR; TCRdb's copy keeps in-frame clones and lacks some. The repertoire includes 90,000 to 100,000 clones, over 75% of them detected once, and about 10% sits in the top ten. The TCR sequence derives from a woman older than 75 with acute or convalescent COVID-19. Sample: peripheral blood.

The CDR3 sequence: CASSLRGRFNSPLHF. As DNA, the CDR3 is TGTGCCAGCAGCTTACGAGGGCGGTTTAATTCACCCCTCCACTTT. The rearrangement uses TRBV7-2 and TRBJ1-6; the D is unclear. The CDR3 contains 15 residues. Germline loops: CDR1 SGHTA, CDR2 FQGNSA. Trimming took 2 bases from V and 6 from J, leaving 11 bases between them.